Listed here are 3 T cell receptor beta chains from one sample, sequenced in a study of PD-1 blockade in classical Hodgkin lymphoma. Assay: immunoSEQ multiplex PCR; the TCRdb copy retains only in-frame clones and omits some. The repertoire holds under 45,000 clones, around 69% seen once, with over 2.5% in the top ten. Time point here: cycle 4 day 1 (C4D1), after less than 7 weeks of nivolumab. Exposure to brentuximab vedotin varied, and each patient had relapsed following autologous stem cell transplantation. The input for sequencing was peripheral blood mononuclear cells (PBMCs), taken before the fourth cycle of nivolumab. These receptors came from a human donor with classical Hodgkin lymphoma.

This chain uses TRBV7-9 with TRBJ1-1; D remains unclear. In germline, CDR1 is SEHNR, CDR2 FQNEAQ (reference sequence). The CDR3 is 14 residues long. V lost 4 bases and J lost 3, with 12 bases in between. CDR3 loop: CASSSNDGYTEAFF. The CDR3 coding sequence is TGTGCCAGCAGCTCTAACGACGGATACACTGAAGCTTTCTTT.

This clone is a singleton in its sample. This chain connects TRBV29-1 to TRBJ1-2; TRBD1 might be the D (6 bases). CDR3 length: 12 amino acids. V lost 6 bases and J 5 bases, leaving 13 bases between the germline ends. The germline V gene encodes CDR1 SQVTM and CDR2 ANQGSEA. The CDR3 sequence: CSVIRGGYGYTF. Here the CDR3 DNA reads TGCAGCGTGATCAGGGGAGGATATGGCTACACCTTC. The full variable domain, in which reference TRBV29-1 and TRBJ1-2 provide the parts outside the CDR3, is SAVISQKPSRDICQRGTSLTIQCQVDSQVTMMFWYRQQPGQSLTLIATANQGSEATYESGFVIDKFPISRPNLTFSTLTVSNMSPEDSSIYLCSVIRGGYGYTFGSGTRLTVV.

By proportion, this clone is medium-sized. The chain recombines TRBV7-9 with TRBJ2-7, with 7 bases fitting TRBD1. Per the germline V gene, CDR1 is SEHNR and CDR2 is FQNEAQ (reference sequence). The CDR3 loop spans 14 amino acids. J gave up 2 bases and V 5 bases, and 6 bases lay outside the gene matches. DNA of the CDR3: TGTGCCAGCAGCCCTCCACAGGGGACCTACGAGCAGTACTTC. Translated: CASSPPQGTYEQYF.